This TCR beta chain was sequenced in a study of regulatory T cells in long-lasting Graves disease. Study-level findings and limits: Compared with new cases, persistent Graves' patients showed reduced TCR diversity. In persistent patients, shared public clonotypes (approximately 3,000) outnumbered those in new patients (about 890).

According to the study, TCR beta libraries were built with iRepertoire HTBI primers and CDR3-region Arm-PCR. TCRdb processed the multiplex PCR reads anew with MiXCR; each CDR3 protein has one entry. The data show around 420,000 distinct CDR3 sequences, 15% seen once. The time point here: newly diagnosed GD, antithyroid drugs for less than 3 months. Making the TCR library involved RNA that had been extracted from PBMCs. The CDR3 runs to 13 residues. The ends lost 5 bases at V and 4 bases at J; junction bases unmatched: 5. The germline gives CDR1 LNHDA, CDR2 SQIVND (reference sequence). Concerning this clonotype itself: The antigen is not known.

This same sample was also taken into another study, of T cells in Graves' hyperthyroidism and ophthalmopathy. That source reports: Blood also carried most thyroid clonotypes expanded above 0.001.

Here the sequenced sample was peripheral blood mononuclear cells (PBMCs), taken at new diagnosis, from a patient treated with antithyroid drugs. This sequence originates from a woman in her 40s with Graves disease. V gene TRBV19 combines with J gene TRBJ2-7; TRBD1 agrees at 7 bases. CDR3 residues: CASSDRVGYEQYF. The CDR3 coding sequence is TGTGCCAGTAGTGACAGGGTGGGGTACGAGCAGTACTTC. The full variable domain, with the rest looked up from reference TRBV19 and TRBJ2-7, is DGGITQSPKYLFRKEGQNVTLSCEQNLNHDAMYWYRQDPGQGLRLIYYSQIVNDFQKGDIAEGYSVSREKKESFPLTVTSAQKNPTAFYLCASSDRVGYEQYFGPGTRLTVT.